This T cell receptor beta chain was retrieved from a study of cytomegalovirus exposure and HLA in healthy donors. PCR was performed using 60 Vbeta and 13 Jbeta primers. The data were produced by immunoSEQ multiplex PCR, yet TCRdb's version contains in-frame clones alone and is incomplete. The sample lists 150,000 to 200,000 clones; roughly 80% were seen once. The CDR3 totals 16 residues. V shed 4 bases and J shed 8 bases, with 20 bases lying between them. Germline CDR1 and CDR2: MNHEY and SMNVEV (reference sequence). This clone was detected only once. This receptor was identified in a young man in good health and CMV-seronegative. Sequenced: PBMCs. V and J are TRBV27 and TRBJ1-4, with a weak D call TRBD1 (6 bases). CDR3 amino acids: CASSSLPGHSTEKLFF. CDR3 DNA sequence: TGTGCCAGCAGTTCTCTACCGGGACATAGTACCGAAAAACTGTTTTTT.